This T cell receptor (beta chain) is drawn from a study of regulatory T cells in long-lasting Graves disease. The overall study: Graves' patients with a new diagnosis had received antithyroid drugs under 3 months. Findings and caveats of the study: Sample size, which was small, may have reduced accuracy.

A few counts support this clonotype. The antigen remains undetermined. The authors built TCR beta libraries using iRepertoire HTBI primers and Arm-PCR of CDR3 regions. From the multiplex PCR reads, TCRdb called clonotypes with MiXCR, one entry per CDR3 protein. The sample holds around 450,000 distinct CDR3 sequences; about 15% are singletons and the top ten take 15% to 20%. J was trimmed by 5 bases and V by 2 bases; bases with no gene match: 11. The CDR3 spans 18 residues. CDR1 and CDR2 from the germline V gene are MNHEY and SVGAGI. The time point: newly diagnosed GD, antithyroid drugs for less than 3 months. After RNA was extracted from PBMCs, the TCR library was made from it. The data were also submitted as part of a second study, on T cells in Graves' hyperthyroidism and ophthalmopathy. That publication notes: During a first-round RT-PCR of the TCR CDR3, the HTBI primer set was used. Blood also showed most of the thyroid clonotypes that were expanded above 0.001.

The clonotype comes from a woman in her thirties with Graves disease. The sample here was peripheral blood mononuclear cells (PBMCs), taken at new diagnosis, from a patient treated with antithyroid drugs. V usage is TRBV6-5 and J usage is TRBJ2-1; the match to TRBD2 covers 11 bases. The CDR3 DNA sequence: TGTGCCAGCAGTTACCGCCGGAGGACTAGCGGGCAACACAATGAGCAGTTCTTC. Amino acid sequence: CASSYRRRTSGQHNEQFF.